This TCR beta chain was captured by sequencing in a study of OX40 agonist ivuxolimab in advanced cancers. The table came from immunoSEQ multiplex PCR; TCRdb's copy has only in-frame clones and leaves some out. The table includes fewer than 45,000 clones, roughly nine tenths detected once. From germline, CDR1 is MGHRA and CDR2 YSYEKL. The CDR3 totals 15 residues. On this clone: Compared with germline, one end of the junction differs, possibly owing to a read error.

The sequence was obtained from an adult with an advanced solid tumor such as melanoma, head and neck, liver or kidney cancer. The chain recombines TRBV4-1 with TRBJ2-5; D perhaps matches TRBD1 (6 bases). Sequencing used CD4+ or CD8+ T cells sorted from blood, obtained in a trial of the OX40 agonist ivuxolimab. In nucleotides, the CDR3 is TGCGCCACCAGCACAAACAGGGCCCACCAAGAGACCCAGTACTTC. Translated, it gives CATSTNRAHQETQYF.